This is a list of T cell receptor beta chains from one sample in a study of graft-versus-host responses after intestinal transplantation. The data were produced by immunoSEQ multiplex PCR, yet TCRdb's version contains in-frame clones alone and is incomplete. The sample consists of 80,000 or so clones, around 93% of them appearing once. The sequenced sample was PBMCs, obtained 98 days after intestinal transplantation. The receptor source for this set is a human patient who received an intestinal transplant, so some T cells may come from the graft donor. Both conserved end residues are part of each CDR3. The D gene is left open where the match is weak. Rows give clone size only sometimes, using once, few, many, or a class for an expanded clone.

>TRBD2|TRBJ2-3|once|TRBV15
TGTGCCACCAGCAGAGAAAGAGCGGGAAGCACAGATACGCAGTATTTT
CATSRERAGSTDTQYF
>TRBD1|TRBJ2-1|NA|TRBV6-5
TGTGCCAGCAGTTACGGGACAGGGGGGAACAATGAGCAGTTCTTC
CASSYGTGGNNEQFF
>TRBD1|TRBJ2-1|NA|TRBV4-3
TGCGCCAGCAGCCACACAGGGGGCGCGAATGAGCAGTTCTTC
CASSHTGGANEQFF
>TRBD2|TRBJ2-1|NA|TRBV5-1
TGCGCCAGCAGCCCGGGGACTAGCGGCTACAATGAGCAGTTCTTC
CASSPGTSGYNEQFF
>NA|TRBJ1-1|NA|TRBV6-1
TGTGCCAGCATGAGGTCTCAGGGAAAAACTGAAGCTTTCTTT
CASMRSQGKTEAFF
>NA|TRBJ2-5|NA|TRBV4-1
TGCGCCAGCAGCCAAGACTCGGGTCTAGGGGAGACCCAGTACTTC
CASSQDSGLGETQYF
>NA|TRBJ1-2|NA|TRBV29-1
TGCAGCGTTGTTTCAGGGTCTAACTATGGCTACACCTTC
CSVVSGSNYGYTF
>TRBD1|TRBJ2-1|NA|TRBV7-9
TGTGCCAGCAGCCAGAACAGGGGGCCCGTAGTGGGGAATGAGCAGTTCTTC
CASSQNRGPVVGNEQFF
>TRBD1|TRBJ1-4|NA|TRBV6-4
TGTGCCAGCAGTGACTCCCGACTTAGTGACAGGGTTCACCCCCCCGGTAATGAAAAACTGTTTTTT
CASSDSRLSDRVHPPGNEKLFF
>NA|TRBJ2-7|NA|TRBV6-6
TGTGCCAGCAGTTGGGGTGGTGGGACCACCTACGAGCAGTACTTC
CASSWGGGTTYEQYF
>NA|TRBJ1-5|NA|TRBV6-4
TGTGCCCCCGGTGTGGGATCCGATCAGCCCCAGCATTTT
CAPGVGSDQPQHF
>NA|TRBJ2-3|NA|TRBV5-1
TGCGCCAGCAGCTTGGGTAGGGGAGGAGATACGCAGTATTTT
CASSLGRGGDTQYF
>TRBD1|TRBJ1-2|NA|TRBV19
TGTGCCAGTAGTATCGGACAGGGTAGTGACTATGGCTACACCTTC
CASSIGQGSDYGYTF
>NA|TRBJ2-4|NA|TRBV7-9
TGTGCCAGCAGCTCGACGGAGGAAAACATTCAGTACTTC
CASSSTEENIQYF
>TRBD1|TRBJ2-5|NA|TRBV19
TGTGCCAGCACTCCTACCGGGACAGTACTCCAAGAGACCCAGTACTTC
CASTPTGTVLQETQYF
>NA|TRBJ2-3|NA|TRBV6-6
TGTGCCAGCAGTTACGGGCAGGCCACAGATACGCAGTATTTT
CASSYGQATDTQYF
>NA|TRBJ1-5|NA|TRBV6-1
TGTGCCAGCAGTGAAGCGCTTAGGAATCAGCCCCAGCATTTT
CASSEALRNQPQHF
>NA|TRBJ2-2|NA|TRBV4-1
TGCGCCAGCAGCCTCCTAGAAGGGGCGGGGACCGGGGAGCTGTTTTTT
CASSLLEGAGTGELFF